The 22 T cell receptor beta chains below all came from one sample that was sequenced in a study of T cell changes during pregnancy in multiple sclerosis. Assay used: immunoSEQ multiplex PCR; TCRdb lists only in-frame clones, some missing. The table lists about 51,000 clones, 80% to 95% of them singletons. The sample in question was CD4+ T cells from peripheral blood mononuclear cells, obtained in the third trimester of pregnancy. The source of these receptors is a female donor with multiple sclerosis, enrolled in a pregnancy study.

The chain has TRBV5-1 and TRBJ2-2; weak D call: TRBD1 (5 bases). Germline V gene data show CDR1 as SGHRS and CDR2 as YFSETQ. This CDR3 spans 14 amino acids. With 2 bases removed from V and 6 bases from J, the gap between germline ends came to 11 bases. CDR3 DNA sequence: TGCGCCAGCAGCTTAGGGGCTTCGGCCGGGGAGCTGTTTTTT. Its translation is CASSLGASAGELFF. Looking up the rest from reference TRBV5-1 and TRBJ2-2 gives the full variable domain: KAGVTQTPRYLIKTRGQQVTLSCSPISGHRSVSWYQQTPGQGLQFLFEYFSETQRNKGNFPGRFSGRQFSNSRSEMNVSTLELGDSALYLCASSLGASAGELFFGEGSRLTVL.

V and J are TRBV7-8 and TRBJ2-2, with 7 bases fitting TRBD2. The V and J ends lost 0 bases and 3 bases, in that order; junction bases with no gene match: 1. Per the germline V gene, CDR1 is SGHVS and CDR2 is FQNEAQ. The CDR3 runs 15 residues. CDR3 region: CASSLAGLYTGELFF. CDR3 bases: TGTGCCAGCAGCTTAGCGGGACTATACACCGGGGAGCTGTTTTTT.

The rearrangement links TRBV25-1 to TRBJ1-4, with unresolved D. Trimming left V 5 bases short and J 0 bases short, with 16 bases between. The V gene's germline CDR1 is MGHDK and CDR2 SYGVNS. This CDR3 spans 17 amino acids. Here the CDR3 reads CASSPNSGSSTNEKLFF. CDR3 DNA sequence: TGTGCCAGCAGTCCCAACAGTGGGTCCTCAACTAATGAAAAACTGTTTTTT.

The chain links TRBV28 to TRBJ1-1; 9 nucleotides agree with TRBD1. This CDR3 spans 14 amino acids. Looked up from germline, CDR1 is MDHEN and CDR2 is SYDVKM. V lost 5 bases and J lost 1; bases outside the gene matches: 2. CDR3 nucleotides: TGTGCCAGCAGTCGACAGGGGGGGAACACTGAAGCTTTCTTT. Encoded protein: CASSRQGGNTEAFF.

This clone has just a few counts. This sequence joins TRBV6-5 and TRBJ1-1; TRBD1 aligns across 9 bases. The CDR3 runs to 14 residues. The V gene's germline CDR1 is MNHEY and CDR2 SVGAGI. Germline trimming cut 5 bases from V and 5 bases from J; bases unmatched to any gene: 6. The CDR3 spells CASSGGTGITEAFF. The DNA for the CDR3 is TGTGCCAGCAGTGGGGGGACAGGGATTACTGAAGCTTTCTTT.

The chain employs TRBV6-1 and TRBJ1-5; weak D call: TRBD1 (5 bases). Germline V CDR1 and CDR2: MNHNS, SASEGT. V lost 8 bases, J lost 6 bases, and 14 bases lay in between. The CDR3 contains 13 residues. The CDR3 loop is CASGEGIFQPQHF. CDR3 nucleotides: TGTGCCAGCGGGGAGGGGATTTTTCAGCCCCAGCATTTT.

The chain recombines TRBV15 with TRBJ1-1, with 7 bases that match TRBD1. The germline gives CDR1 LNHNV, CDR2 YYDKDF (reference sequence). Trimming removed 0 bases from V and 2 bases from J; junction bases left unmatched: 3. The CDR3 has 15 residues. CDR3 amino acids: CATSREIGGNTEAFF. In DNA, the CDR3 is TGTGCCACCAGCAGAGAAATAGGGGGCAACACTGAAGCTTTCTTT.

The chain carries TRBV28 and TRBJ1-5, with D perhaps TRBD1 (5 bases). V was trimmed by 8 bases and J by 6 bases, leaving 11 bases between them. CDR1 is MDHEN and CDR2 is SYDVKM in the germline V gene. The CDR3 loop spans 12 amino acids. CDR3 sequence (DNA): TGTGCCAGCCCGGACGGGGGTCAGCCCCAGCATTTT. Residues: CASPDGGQPQHF. Using reference TRBV28 and TRBJ1-5 for the parts outside the CDR3, the full variable domain is DVKVTQSSRYLVKRTGEKVFLECVQDMDHENMFWYRQDPGLGLRLIYFSYDVKMKEKGDIPEGYSVSREKKERFSLILESASTNQTSMYLCASPDGGQPQHFGDGTRLSIL.

This chain joins TRBV28 and TRBJ1-5, with a weak D call TRBD1 (6 bases). CDR1 is MDHEN, CDR2 SYDVKM, per germline. V lost 3 bases, J lost 3 bases, and 12 bases lay in between. The CDR3 spans 15 residues. Written as DNA, the CDR3 is TGTGCCAGCAGTTTCACAGGGCGAATCAATCAGCCCCAGCATTTT. It encodes CASSFTGRINQPQHF.

J is TRBJ2-3 and V is TRBV28, with 7 bases fitting TRBD1. The CDR3 runs to 13 residues. In germline, CDR1 is MDHEN, CDR2 SYDVKM. Unmatched junction bases numbered 4, after V lost 4 bases and J lost 6 bases. The CDR3 loop reads CASSSDRVDTQYF. CDR3 sequence (DNA): TGTGCCAGCAGTTCCGACAGGGTGGATACGCAGTATTTT.

This clone was recorded a few times. This chain joins TRBV19 and TRBJ2-4, with D perhaps TRBD2 (6 bases). CDR3 length: 16 amino acids. Per the germline V gene, CDR1 is LNHDA and CDR2 is SQIVND (reference sequence). The V gene lost 2 bases and the J gene lost 0 bases, with 11 bases spanning the gap. CDR3 in DNA: TGTGCCAGTAGTATATCGGAGGGTCTAGCCAAAAACATTCAGTACTTC. Protein product: CASSISEGLAKNIQYF.

In this sample, this clone turned up once. Compared with germline, one end of the junction differs, possibly owing to a read error. The rearrangement links TRBV7-6 to TRBJ2-2; D might be TRBD2 (6 bases). CDR3 length: 15 amino acids. CDR1 is SGHVS, CDR2 FNYEAQ, per germline. CDR3 sequence (DNA): TGTGCCAGCAGCCCAAACGGGGTTAGGTCCGGGGGGCTGTTTTTT. It yields the protein CASSPNGVRSGGLFF.

The chain links TRBV27 to TRBJ2-3, with 7 bases that match TRBD1. There are 19 residues in the CDR3. The ends lost 3 bases at V and 4 bases at J; junction bases unmatched: 19. Germline CDR1 reads MNHEY; CDR2 reads SMNVEV (reference sequence). CDR3 protein: CASSLRQGDLRRRADTQYF. The DNA for the CDR3 is TGTGCCAGCAGTTTGAGACAGGGAGACCTACGGCGTCGGGCAGATACGCAGTATTTT.

The rearrangement links TRBV2 to TRBJ1-3; D not resolved. Trimming stripped 4 bases from V and 0 bases from J, with 7 bases between. The CDR3 loop spans 14 amino acids. In germline, CDR1 is SNHLY, CDR2 FYNNEI. This CDR3 is CASSAESSGNTIYF. The DNA of the CDR3 is TGTGCCAGCAGTGCGGAGAGCTCTGGAAACACCATATATTTT.

The rearrangement joins TRBV5-4 to TRBJ2-7; 10 bases are a match to TRBD2. V trimming: 2 bases; J trimming: 0 bases; junction bases outside the gene matches: 11. CDR1 and CDR2 (germline): SGHNT, YYREEE (reference sequence). This CDR3 has 18 amino acids. CDR3 DNA: TGTGCCAGCAGCTTAGTCCCTAGCGGGAGAGGGGCCTCCTACGAGCAGTACTTC. Amino acids: CASSLVPSGRGASYEQYF.

This chain uses TRBV19 with TRBJ1-1; no clear D gene. This CDR3 has 14 amino acids. The V and J ends lost 9 bases and 1 base respectively, with 15 bases between them. Looked up from germline, CDR1 is LNHDA and CDR2 is SQIVND (reference sequence). Written as DNA, the CDR3 is TGTGCCAGCCGAGGACCAGGAGGGAACACTGAAGCTTTCTTT. Protein: CASRGPGGNTEAFF.

V and J are TRBV5-1 and TRBJ1-4, with D maybe TRBD1 (5 bases). With 4 bases removed from V and 2 bases from J, the gap between germline ends came to 18 bases. Germline V gene data show CDR1 as SGHRS and CDR2 as YFSETQ. This CDR3 contains 17 residues. The CDR3 reads CASSPGTGGATNEKLFF. The CDR3 DNA is TGCGCCAGCAGCCCGGGGACGGGCGGGGCGACTAATGAAAAACTGTTTTTT.

The chain uses TRBV7-8 and TRBJ2-2, with D possibly being TRBD2 (5 bases). The V end was cut by 2 bases, the J end by 7 bases, with 11 bases between. Germline assignment: CDR1 SGHVS and CDR2 FQNEAQ. There are 14 residues in the CDR3. CDR3 region: CASSLRGGYGELFF. The CDR3, as DNA: TGTGCCAGCAGCTTAAGAGGCGGGTACGGGGAGCTGTTTTTT.

Note on this clone: The junction departs from germline at one end; a sequencing error may be responsible. The chain joins TRBV15 to TRBJ2-1; D possibly corresponds to TRBD2 (5 bases). The germline V gene encodes CDR1 LNHNV and CDR2 YYDKDF (reference sequence). This CDR3 is 16 amino acids long. Written as DNA, the CDR3 is TGTGCCACCCGGATTCAAGCGGCCGGATTCCTCAATCAGCAGTTCTTC. It yields the protein CATRIQAAGFLNQQFF. Together with reference TRBV15 and TRBJ2-1, the CDR3 gives the full variable domain: DAMVIQNPRYQVTQFGKPVTLSCSQTLNHNVMYWYQQKSSQAPKLLFHYYDKDFNNEADTPDNFQSRRPNTSFCFLDIRSPGLGDTAMYLCATRIQAAGFLNQQFFGPGTRLTVL.

The chain combines TRBV9 with TRBJ1-4, with D uncertain. Trimming shortened V by 0 bases and J by 7 bases, and 7 bases separated the two germline ends. From germline, CDR1 is SGDLS and CDR2 YYNGEE. The CDR3 is made up of 13 amino acids. In DNA, the CDR3 is TGTGCCAGCAGCGTAGTTGAGGGTGAAAAACTGTTTTTT. Its protein product is CASSVVEGEKLFF.

V gene TRBV7-9 combines with J gene TRBJ2-1, with TRBD1 as a possible D gene (6 bases). V was cut by 3 bases and J by 6 bases, with 6 bases left in between. CDR1 SEHNR and CDR2 FQNEAQ come from the germline V gene (reference sequence). The CDR3 is 12 amino acids. The CDR3 protein is CASSFRGNEQFF. In DNA, the CDR3 is TGTGCCAGCAGCTTCAGGGGCAATGAGCAGTTCTTC.

The CDR3, as DNA: TGCAGCGTCGCCCGGGACAGTTTTGAAGCTTTCTTT. The encoded protein is CSVARDSFEAFF. V and J are TRBV29-1 and TRBJ1-1, with 7 bases aligning to TRBD1. The CDR3 has 12 amino acids. Per germline, CDR1 SQVTM and CDR2 ANQGSEA. V trimming: 6 bases; J trimming: 7 bases; junction bases outside the gene matches: 8.